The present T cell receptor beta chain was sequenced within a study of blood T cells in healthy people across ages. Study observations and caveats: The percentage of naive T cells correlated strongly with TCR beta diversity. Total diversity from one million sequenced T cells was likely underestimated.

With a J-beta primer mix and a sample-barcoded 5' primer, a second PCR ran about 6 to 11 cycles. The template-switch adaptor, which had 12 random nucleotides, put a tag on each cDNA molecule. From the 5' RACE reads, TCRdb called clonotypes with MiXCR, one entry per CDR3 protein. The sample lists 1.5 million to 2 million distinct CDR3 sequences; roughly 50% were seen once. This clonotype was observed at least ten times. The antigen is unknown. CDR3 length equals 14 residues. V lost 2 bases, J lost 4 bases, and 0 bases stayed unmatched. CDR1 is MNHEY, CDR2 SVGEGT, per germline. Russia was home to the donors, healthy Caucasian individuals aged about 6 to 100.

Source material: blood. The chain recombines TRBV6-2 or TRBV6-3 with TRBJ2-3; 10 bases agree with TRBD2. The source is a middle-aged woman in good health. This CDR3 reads CASSYGTSADTQYF. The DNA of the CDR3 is TGTGCCAGCAGTTACGGGACTAGCGCAGATACGCAGTATTTT.